Each of the 27 T cell receptor beta chains below was sequenced from the same sample in a study of T-cell memory formation after mild COVID-19. In TCRdb, the 5' RACE reads were re-called with MiXCR into one record per CDR3 protein. The repertoire has about 360,000 distinct CDR3 sequences, under 15% of them found once; the top ten carry less than 25%. Input material: PBMCs or a T cell subset sorted from them (not recorded which). All receptors come from a man younger than 30 who had mild COVID-19 (a few samples of this study predate the infection). Cell type and time point are not known.

This chain joins TRBV20-1 and TRBJ2-5; perhaps D is TRBD1 or TRBD2 (5 bases each). The CDR3 is 14 residues long. Germline loops: CDR1 DFQATT, CDR2 SNEGSKA (reference sequence). V was trimmed by 5 bases and J by 10 bases, leaving 23 bases between them. In DNA, the CDR3 is TGCAGTGCTCTCGAGGACTTGGCTCGAGGGGACCAGTACTTC. The encoded protein is CSALEDLARGDQYF.

This clonotype came up a few times. V usage is TRBV7-9 and J usage is TRBJ2-7, with 9 bases aligning to TRBD1. J lost 4 bases, V lost 0 bases, and 1 base had no gene match. The CDR3 extends over 14 amino acids. Per germline, CDR1 SEHNR and CDR2 FQNEAQ (reference sequence). Written as DNA, the CDR3 is TGTGCCAGCAGCTTAGCAGGACAGGGGTACGAGCAGTACTTC. Translated: CASSLAGQGYEQYF. Full variable domain (missing parts from reference TRBV7-9 and TRBJ2-7): DTGVSQNPRHKITKRGQNVTFRCDPISEHNRLYWYRQTLGQGPEFLTYFQNEAQLEKSRLLSDRFSAERPKGSFSTLEIQRTEQGDSAMYLCASSLAGQGYEQYFGPGTRLTVT.

The table lists this clonotype with many counts. The rearrangement joins TRBV12-3 or TRBV12-4 to TRBJ1-1; no clear D gene. This CDR3 region has 14 residues. V lost 1 base, J lost 5 bases, and 11 bases lay in between. This CDR3 reads CASSLGSLGTEAFF. CDR3 bases: TGTGCCAGCAGTTTAGGGTCCCTGGGGACTGAAGCTTTCTTT.

This clonotype has a handful of counts. V usage is TRBV7-3 and J usage is TRBJ2-3; D uncertain. The V end was cut by 1 base, the J end by 5 bases, with 7 bases between. Per the germline V gene, CDR1 is SGHTA and CDR2 is FQGTGA. This CDR3 contains 13 residues. The CDR3, as DNA: TGTGCCAGCAGCTTAAGTCCCCGAGATACGCAGTATTTT. Translation: CASSLSPRDTQYF.

The V gene is TRBV3-1, the J gene TRBJ1-1; D possibly corresponds to TRBD1 (5 bases). The germline CDR1 and CDR2 sequences are LGHDT and YNNKEL (reference sequence). This CDR3 region has 16 residues. The V end was cut by 4 bases, the J end by 0 bases, with 15 bases between. CDR3 bases: TGTGCCAGCAGCCCCAGCGACTGGGGGGTGAACACTGAAGCTTTCTTT. Translation: CASSPSDWGVNTEAFF.

This clonotype came up many times. The chain carries TRBV5-1 and TRBJ2-7; D could derive from TRBD1 or TRBD2 (5 bases each). The CDR3 runs 15 residues. The V end was cut by 4 bases, the J end by 2 bases, with 16 bases between. Looked up from germline, CDR1 is SGHRS and CDR2 is YFSETQ. In DNA, the CDR3 is TGCGCCAGCAGCCCAGGGAGTGGAAGCGCCTACGAGCAGTACGTC. Translating it yields CASSPGSGSAYEQYV.

The V and J genes are TRBV9 and TRBJ2-5, with D hard to call. Per the germline V gene, CDR1 is SGDLS and CDR2 is YYNGEE. Deletions cut 0 bases from V and 1 base from J, with 10 bases between. The CDR3 loop spans 15 amino acids. CDR3 sequence (DNA): TGTGCCAGCAGCGTAGGGCCGCTGCCCCAAGAGACCCAGTACTTC. Translation gives CASSVGPLPQETQYF.

This clonotype was detected ten times or more. The genes are TRBV5-1 and TRBJ2-1; unclear D gene. The CDR3 has 12 amino acids. Germline CDR1 SGHRS, CDR2 YFSETQ. Trimming pared 5 bases from V and 4 bases from J, leaving 7 bases between. DNA of the CDR3: TGCGCCAGCAGTACAGTTTACAATGAGCAGTTCTTC. This encodes CASSTVYNEQFF.

The chain combines TRBV5-1 with TRBJ1-2; 8 nucleotides match TRBD1. This CDR3 is 14 amino acids long. Trimming removed 5 bases from V and 1 base from J; junction bases left unmatched: 4. CDR1 and CDR2 from the germline V gene are SGHRS and YFSETQ. As DNA, the CDR3 is TGCGCCAGCAGATCGACAGGGGATAACTATGGCTACACCTTC. It specifies CASRSTGDNYGYTF.

This clonotype appeared a few times. The rearrangement links TRBV5-5 to TRBJ2-7; maybe TRBD1 (6 bases). The CDR3 sequence is 13 residues long. Trimming took off 4 bases at V and 2 bases at J, with 10 bases between the two ends. Germline-derived CDR1 and CDR2 are SGHKS and YYEKEE (reference sequence). The CDR3: CASSETGPYEQYF. Here the CDR3 DNA reads TGTGCCAGCAGCGAGACAGGACCCTACGAGCAGTACTTC. Supplemented by reference TRBV5-5 and TRBJ2-7, the full variable domain reads DAGVTQSPTHLIKTRGQQVTLRCSPISGHKSVSWYQQVLGQGPQFIFQYYEKEERGRGNFPDRFSARQFPNYSSELNVNALLLGDSALYLCASSETGPYEQYFGPGTRLTVT.

This clonotype was counted many times. V usage is TRBV5-1 and J usage is TRBJ2-7; D is possibly TRBD2 (6 bases). V was trimmed by 0 bases and J by 5 bases, leaving 21 bases between them. CDR3 size: 17 residues. Germline CDR1 and CDR2: SGHRS and YFSETQ. The CDR3 DNA sequence: TGCGCCAGCAGCTTGGGATGGGCGTCTGGGGGGAAGGACGAGCAGTACTTC. Amino acids: CASSLGWASGGKDEQYF.

This clonotype has more than one count but fewer than ten. CDR3 protein: CAAPGQACLPRETQYF. In DNA, the CDR3 is TGTGCCGCGCCGGGACAGGCCTGCCTCCCGCGAGAGACCCAGTACTTC. The chain joins TRBV11-1 to TRBJ2-5; 8 nucleotides line up with TRBD1. CDR3 length: 16 amino acids. The V gene end was trimmed by 11 bases and the J gene end by 4 bases; junction bases not matched to a gene: 18. CDR1 is SGHAT and CDR2 is FQDESV in the germline V gene (reference sequence).

This clonotype occurred many times. The chain recombines TRBV7-2 with TRBJ1-1; 8 bases fit TRBD1. Germline-derived CDR1 and CDR2 are SGHTA and FQGNSA. The trim removed 8 bases at V and 1 base at J, leaving 6 bases unmatched. CDR3 size: 14 residues. DNA of the CDR3: TGTGCCAGCGGAGACAGGGGTCAGAACACTGAAGCTTTCTTT. Residues: CASGDRGQNTEAFF.

This clonotype was seen a handful of times. The chain joins TRBV24-1 to TRBJ1-1, with D hard to call. CDR3 length: 12 residues. The germline V gene has CDR1 KGHDR and CDR2 SFDVKD. V lost 10 bases and J lost 1, with 9 bases in between. The CDR3 loop reads CATARENTEAFF. The CDR3 DNA sequence: TGTGCCACGGCGAGGGAGAACACTGAAGCTTTCTTT.

The chain has TRBV7-8 and TRBJ1-1; weak D call: TRBD1 (6 bases). In germline, CDR1 is SGHVS, CDR2 FQNEAQ. This CDR3 is 13 amino acids long. V lost 1 base, J lost 8 bases, and 11 bases lay in between. CDR3 DNA sequence: TGTGCCAGCAGCTTAGGGACAGCAGTAGAAGCTTTCTTT. Translating gives CASSLGTAVEAFF.

This clonotype appeared many times. J is TRBJ1-3 and V is TRBV12-3 or TRBV12-4, with D maybe TRBD1 (6 bases). The length of the CDR3 is 13 residues. V was cut by 6 bases and J by 8 bases, with 14 bases left in between. CDR3 residues: CASRAQGVDTIYF. The CDR3 DNA sequence: TGTGCCAGCAGAGCACAGGGAGTAGACACCATATATTTT.

The sample holds many counts of this clonotype. The chain links TRBV6-1 to TRBJ1-5; a weak D match, TRBD1 (5 bases). V gave up 4 bases and J gave up 4 bases, with 11 bases separating them. This CDR3 has 14 residues. CDR1 MNHNS and CDR2 SASEGT come from the germline V gene. The CDR3 reads CASSGGFSNQPQHF. The DNA for the CDR3 is TGTGCCAGCAGTGGGGGGTTCTCTAATCAGCCCCAGCATTTT.

This clonotype was picked up a small number of times. This chain joins TRBV4-3 and TRBJ2-1; D unclear. V lost 7 bases to trimming and J lost 0 bases, with 13 bases between them. Germline V gene lookup returns CDR1 LGHNA and CDR2 YSLEER. The CDR3 is 15 residues long. Here the CDR3 DNA reads TGCGCCAGCACTCACCCGGCAAGCTCCTACAATGAGCAGTTCTTC. It is translated as CASTHPASSYNEQFF.

This clonotype was detected only a few times. The rearrangement joins TRBV7-9 to TRBJ1-2; D is unresolved. Germline CDR1 reads SEHNR; CDR2 reads FQNEAQ (reference sequence). The CDR3 is made up of 14 amino acids. V was pared by 3 bases and J by 4 bases, with 12 bases between. Here the CDR3 DNA reads TGTGCCAGCAGCTTTGAACAGCCGCTCTATGGCTACACCTTC. This encodes CASSFEQPLYGYTF.

This chain uses TRBV6-2 or TRBV6-3 with TRBJ2-3, with a weak D call TRBD1 (5 bases). The germline V and J ends were trimmed by 0 bases and 7 bases, with 8 bases remaining between them. Germline assignment: CDR1 MNHEY and CDR2 SVGEGT. This CDR3 has 13 residues. The CDR3 protein is CASSYSRQNTQYF. The CDR3 nucleotides read TGTGCCAGCAGTTACTCGAGACAGAATACGCAGTATTTT.

The chain couples TRBV4-1 to TRBJ2-7, with D maybe TRBD1 (5 bases). V was pared by 1 base and J by 7 bases, with 17 bases between. Looked up from germline, CDR1 is MGHRA and CDR2 is YSYEKL. The CDR3 is 15 amino acids. CDR3 residues: CASSQGVQGPREQYF. CDR3 DNA sequence: TGCGCCAGCAGCCAAGGGGTCCAGGGCCCGAGGGAGCAGTACTTC.

This clonotype was seen a handful of times. The chain combines TRBV5-1 with TRBJ2-7; D is unclear. CDR1 and CDR2 (germline): SGHRS, YFSETQ. This CDR3 is built from 14 residues. V lost 0 bases and J lost 1, with 8 bases in between. The CDR3 loop is CASSLGTESYEQYV. CDR3 nucleotides: TGCGCCAGCAGCTTGGGGACGGAGTCCTACGAGCAGTACGTC.

There are a few counts of this clonotype. This sequence joins TRBV7-2 and TRBJ1-5; D remains ambiguous. There are 13 residues in the CDR3. V was cut by 0 bases and J by 5 bases, with 5 bases left in between. In germline, CDR1 is SGHTA, CDR2 FQGNSA. CDR3 in amino acids: CASSLASHQPQHF. The CDR3 DNA reads TGTGCCAGCAGCTTAGCGTCTCATCAGCCCCAGCATTTT.

This clonotype occurred a few times. V usage is TRBV10-1 and J usage is TRBJ2-7; TRBD2 agrees at 8 bases. Trimming removed 5 bases from V and 4 bases from J; junction bases left unmatched: 7. The V gene's germline CDR1 is WNHNN and CDR2 SYGVQD (reference sequence). This CDR3 comprises 14 residues. CDR3 sequence reads: CASSPGLVAYEQYF. The CDR3 DNA follows: TGCGCCAGCAGTCCGGGACTAGTCGCTTACGAGCAGTACTTC.

This chain connects TRBV9 to TRBJ2-3; D is uncertain. The germline gives CDR1 SGDLS, CDR2 YYNGEE. V shed 0 bases and J shed 5 bases, with 10 bases lying between them. This CDR3 is built from 14 residues. CDR3 DNA sequence: TGTGCCAGCAGCGTAGCGGCCTTTGAAGATACGCAGTATTTT. Its translation: CASSVAAFEDTQYF.

This rearrangement joins TRBV24-1 to TRBJ2-7; 8 bases match TRBD1. CDR1 and CDR2 from the germline V gene are KGHDR and SFDVKD. V was pared by 3 bases and J by 5 bases, with 8 bases of the junction left unmatched. This CDR3 has 15 residues. CDR3 loop: CATSDTGTGGDEQYF. CDR3 sequence (DNA): TGTGCCACCAGTGATACGGGGACAGGAGGCGACGAGCAGTACTTC.

This clonotype was found a few times. The chain links TRBV3-1 to TRBJ2-1; a weak D match, TRBD2 (6 bases). This CDR3 contains 15 residues. The V gene lost 0 bases and the J gene lost 8 bases, with 14 bases spanning the gap. Germline CDR1 LGHDT, CDR2 YNNKEL (reference sequence). CDR3 protein: CASSQELGGVYEQFF. CDR3 DNA: TGTGCCAGCAGCCAAGAGTTGGGGGGTGTCTATGAGCAGTTCTTC.